This is a list of T cell receptor beta chains from one sample in a study of sequential checkpoint blockade in melanoma. The assay was immunoSEQ multiplex PCR, and TCRdb's table has in-frame clones only and misses some. Among about 10,000 clones listed, 73% were seen once. Source: CD8+ T cells sorted from blood (inferred from file names), taken from a patient given nivolumab and ipilimumab in sequence. The receptors originated from a human donor with melanoma. Each CDR3 is given with its conserved first and last residue. D genes are given only for firm matches. A row's size may be missing; if present it is once, few, many or a size class.

TRBV27	TRBJ1-2	-	TRBD1	TGTGCCAGCAGCACCGACAGGGGTAACGGCTACACCTTC	CASSTDRGNGYTF
TRBV5-1	TRBJ2-7	-	TRBD2	TGCGCCAGCAGCTTTAGACTAGCGGGCTACGAGCAGTACTTC	CASSFRLAGYEQYF
TRBV7-9	TRBJ1-5	-	TRBD1	TGTGCCAGCAGCACGGGCCCGGGACAGGGCGTCGGCAATCAGCCCCAGCATTTT	CASSTGPGQGVGNQPQHF
TRBV7-9	TRBJ2-7	-	TRBD2	TGTGCCAGCAGCTTGGGACTAGCTCCCGACGAGCAGTACTTC	CASSLGLAPDEQYF
TRBV7-9	TRBJ2-7	-	-	TGTGCCAGCAGCTTGGGATCAGGGGACGAGCAGTACTTC	CASSLGSGDEQYF
TRBV2	TRBJ1-5	-	-	TGTGCCAGCAGCCCTTCCCGGGTCCCCAATCAGCCCCATCATTTT	CASSPSRVPNQPHHF
TRBV2	TRBJ2-1	medium-sized	TRBD2	TGTGCCAGCAGTCCTAGCGGGGCGTGGGATGAGCAGTTCTTC	CASSPSGAWDEQFF
TRBV27	TRBJ2-2	-	-	TGTGCCAGCAGTTTGCCCTCAGGGGGGGAGCTGTTTTTT	CASSLPSGGELFF
TRBV4-2	TRBJ2-7	-	TRBD1	TGTGCCAGCAGCCCTGATGGGGGGGGACAGGGGAAAGTCTACGAGCAGTACTTC	CASSPDGGGQGKVYEQYF
TRBV27	TRBJ2-7	-	TRBD2	TGTGCCAGCAGTCCCCGGACTAGCGGTATCGACGAGCAGTACTTC	CASSPRTSGIDEQYF
TRBV27	TRBJ2-1	-	TRBD2	TGTGCCAGCAGTTTGGGACTAGCCCCCTACAATGAGCAGTTCTTC	CASSLGLAPYNEQFF
TRBV9	TRBJ2-5	-	TRBD2	TGTGCCAGCAGCGTAGGAGTCCTAGCGGGGGCCCAAGAGACCCAGTACTTC	CASSVGVLAGAQETQYF
TRBV5-1	TRBJ2-1	once	TRBD2	TGCGCCAGCAGCTTGGAAGGGAGCGGGGGGGGCCGGTTCTACAATGAGCAGTTCTTC	CASSLEGSGGGRFYNEQFF